The 19 T cell receptor beta chains listed next were all sequenced from one sample in a study of cytomegalovirus exposure and HLA in healthy donors. Primers for the PCR totalled 60 Vbeta and 13 Jbeta. Generated by immunoSEQ multiplex PCR, the TCRdb table keeps only in-frame clones and is missing some. The listing contains 100,000 to 150,000 clones. The material sequenced was PBMCs. The origin of the receptors is a man aged 18 to 30 in good health and CMV-seronegative.

The rearrangement joins TRBV11-3 to TRBJ1-1; 9 bases line up with TRBD1. The CDR3 sequence is 16 residues long. V lost 1 base to trimming and J lost 1 base; unmatched junction nucleotides: 4. The V gene's germline CDR1 is SGHNT and CDR2 YENEEA. CDR3 nucleotide sequence: TGTGCCAGCAGCTTAGGCACAGGGGGCTCGAACACTGAAGCTTTCTTT. It is translated as CASSLGTGGSNTEAFF.

This chain connects TRBV28 to TRBJ2-7, with TRBD2 matching 12 bases. V was pared by 5 bases and J by 4 bases, with 6 bases of the junction left unmatched. The CDR3 runs 15 residues. Germline loops: CDR1 MDHEN, CDR2 SYDVKM. This CDR3 reads CASSRRLAGAYEQYF. CDR3 nucleotide sequence: TGTGCCAGCAGTCGTCGACTAGCGGGAGCGTACGAGCAGTACTTC.

The chain uses TRBV5-1 and TRBJ1-1; D gene unclear. Germline loops: CDR1 SGHRS, CDR2 YFSETQ. Trimming removed 4 bases at V and 0 bases at J, with 7 bases between. The CDR3 spans 13 residues. The CDR3 DNA sequence: TGCGCCAGCAGCGTCAGGATGAACACTGAAGCTTTCTTT. Residues: CASSVRMNTEAFF.

This chain links TRBV9 with TRBJ2-1; TRBD2 matches at 7 bases. With V trimmed by 0 bases and J by 3 bases, 6 bases remained unmatched. Germline assignment: CDR1 SGDLS and CDR2 YYNGEE. The CDR3 runs 16 residues. In DNA, the CDR3 is TGTGCCAGCAGCGTAGCTCGTGGCGGGAGCTACAATGAGCAGTTCTTC. Protein: CASSVARGGSYNEQFF.

The V call is TRBV19, the J call TRBJ1-1, with a possible D match to TRBD1 (5 bases). Trimming left V 7 bases short and J 4 bases short, with 16 bases between. The CDR3 runs to 14 residues. The germline V gene encodes CDR1 LNHDA and CDR2 SQIVND (reference sequence). This CDR3 reads CASIGGAEVTEAFF. CDR3 sequence (DNA): TGTGCCAGTATTGGCGGGGCTGAGGTCACTGAAGCTTTCTTT.

V usage is TRBV29-1 and J usage is TRBJ2-1, with D maybe TRBD2 (5 bases). The germline V gene encodes CDR1 SQVTM and CDR2 ANQGSEA. Trimming shortened V by 6 bases and J by 9 bases, and 27 bases separated the two germline ends. The CDR3 loop spans 16 amino acids. CDR3 in DNA: TGCAGCGTCCCCAAATTTCGGAGACAACTAGACGGTGAGCAGTTCTTC. Its translation is CSVPKFRRQLDGEQFF.

The chain joins TRBV4-3 to TRBJ1-4, with D unclear. The V and J ends lost 0 bases and 3 bases respectively, with 8 bases between them. CDR3 size: 15 residues. Germline values: CDR1 LGHNA, CDR2 YSLEER. CDR3 nucleotides: TGCGCCAGCAGCCAAGACAGGTTTGCTAATGAAAAACTGTTTTTT. The encoded protein is CASSQDRFANEKLFF.

This rearrangement joins TRBV7-2 to TRBJ2-3; 7 bases are a match to TRBD2. From germline, CDR1 is SGHTA and CDR2 FQGNSA. CDR3 length: 19 amino acids. Trimming cost V 2 bases and J 0 bases; bases outside gene matches: 14. As DNA, the CDR3 is TGTGCCAGCAGCTTAAAACGCGGGGAGCGGGGAGCTAGCACAGATACGCAGTATTTT. Amino acid sequence: CASSLKRGERGASTDTQYF.

The chain has TRBV28 and TRBJ1-5, with D perhaps matching TRBD1 (6 bases). V lost 8 bases and J 0 bases, leaving 17 bases between the germline ends. This CDR3 contains 16 residues. Looked up from germline, CDR1 is MDHEN and CDR2 is SYDVKM. The CDR3 loop is CASRFDRRDSNQPQHF. The CDR3 DNA follows: TGTGCCAGCCGGTTCGACAGGAGAGATAGCAATCAGCCCCAGCATTTT.

This rearrangement joins TRBV5-4 to TRBJ2-2, with 10 bases identical to TRBD2. The CDR3 loop spans 16 amino acids. Trimming took 5 bases from V and 7 from J; bases not matched to a gene: 11. Germline V lookup: CDR1 SGHNT, CDR2 YYREEE (reference sequence). This chain's CDR3 is CASRSLAGREGGELFF. CDR3 bases: TGTGCCAGCAGATCACTAGCGGGGCGAGAAGGCGGGGAGCTGTTTTTT.

This chain joins TRBV7-3 and TRBJ2-3; 7 nucleotides match TRBD2. The CDR3 length is 14 residues. From germline, CDR1 is SGHTA and CDR2 FQGTGA. Losses at the gene ends were 7 bases for V and 3 bases for J; bases not matched to a gene: 7. The CDR3 nucleotides are TGTGCCAGCACCCGAGGTAGCGGGACAGATACGCAGTATTTT. It encodes CASTRGSGTDTQYF.

The chain uses TRBV5-6 and TRBJ2-2; tentatively, D is TRBD1 (5 bases). Trimming pared 4 bases from V and 6 bases from J, leaving 16 bases between. The germline V gene encodes CDR1 SGHDT and CDR2 YYEEEE. CDR3 length: 15 residues. CDR3 in amino acids: CASSLRLRGPGELFF. The CDR3 DNA follows: TGTGCCAGCAGCCTACGGCTTAGGGGTCCCGGGGAGCTGTTTTTT.

The V call is TRBV9, the J call TRBJ2-6; D is perhaps TRBD1 (5 bases). This CDR3 spans 17 amino acids. V lost 0 bases, J lost 0 bases, and 10 bases lay in between. Germline CDR1 is SGDLS and CDR2 is YYNGEE. The CDR3 protein is CASSVARAYSGANVLTF. Here the CDR3 DNA reads TGTGCCAGCAGCGTAGCCAGGGCTTACTCTGGGGCCAACGTCCTGACTTTC.

This chain uses TRBV7-2 with TRBJ2-3, with TRBD2 as a possible D gene (6 bases). This CDR3 has 18 residues. Germline CDR1 is SGHTA and CDR2 is FQGNSA. The ends were cut back, 6 bases at V and 2 bases at J, with 24 bases in the middle. Written as DNA, the CDR3 is TGTGCCAGCAGAGCCCCGGGACTCCAGCTTTTGGACACAGATACGCAGTATTTT. Its translation: CASRAPGLQLLDTDTQYF.

The rearrangement joins TRBV6-5 to TRBJ1-1; D uncertain. CDR3 length equals 16 residues. CDR1 is MNHEY and CDR2 is SVGAGI in the germline V gene. The ends were cut back, 2 bases at V and 0 bases at J, with 13 bases in the middle. CDR3 DNA sequence: TGTGCCAGCAGTTACCTGGGAGGCTCGTTGAACACTGAAGCTTTCTTT. Its translation is CASSYLGGSLNTEAFF.

The chain is built from TRBV6-4 and TRBJ1-5, with D possibly matching TRBD1 (5 bases). Germline CDR1 and CDR2: MRHNA and SNTAGT. Trimming removed 5 bases from V and 2 bases from J, with 10 bases in between. CDR3 length: 14 residues. The CDR3, as DNA: TGTGCCAGCAGTTTCAGGGTCGGCAATCAGCCCCAGCATTTT. Translating it yields CASSFRVGNQPQHF.

The chain uses TRBV7-2 and TRBJ1-3, with 8 bases lining up with TRBD1. The CDR3 extends over 13 amino acids. From germline, CDR1 is SGHTA and CDR2 FQGNSA. V lost 4 bases, J lost 4 bases, and 0 bases stayed unmatched. CDR3 protein: CASSSGGGNTIYF. The CDR3 bases are TGTGCCAGCAGCTCAGGGGGCGGAAACACCATATATTTT. Using reference TRBV7-2 and TRBJ1-3 for the parts outside the CDR3, the full variable domain is GAGVSQSPSNKVTEKGKDVELRCDPISGHTALYWYRQSLGQGLEFLIYFQGNSAPDKSGLPSDRFSAERTGGSVSTLTIQRTQQEDSAVYLCASSSGGGNTIYFGEGSWLTVV.

This chain connects TRBV28 to TRBJ1-5; perhaps TRBD1 as D (6 bases). V was pared by 6 bases and J by 7 bases, with 13 bases between. The germline CDR1 and CDR2 sequences are MDHEN and SYDVKM. The CDR3 is 13 amino acids. The CDR3: CASRFRGRQPQHF. For the CDR3, the DNA is TGTGCCAGCAGGTTCAGGGGACGGCAGCCCCAGCATTTT.

With respect to this clone: One junction end disagrees with the germline gene, perhaps due to a read error. The chain joins TRBV7-7 to TRBJ2-1, with D possibly TRBD2 on 7 matching bases. Germline CDR1 and CDR2: SSHAT and FNYEAQ (reference sequence). CDR3 length: 16 residues. The DNA for the CDR3 is TGTGCTAGCAGCTTATCGAGTGGGAGGGGGGACAATGAGCAGTTCTTC. It specifies CASSLSSGRGDNEQFF.